This T cell receptor (beta chain) is from a study of cytomegalovirus exposure and HLA in healthy donors. The study, taken as a whole, reports: Upon later analysis, HLA-associated TCR beta chains proved more clonally expanded than other, equally common chains.

The V end was cut by 1 base, the J end by 9 bases, with 13 bases between. Germline CDR1 reads MNHEY; CDR2 reads SMNVEV (reference sequence). This CDR3 contains 13 residues. On this clone itself: Its cognate antigen is unknown.

The PCR was carried out with 60 Vbeta primers and 13 Jbeta primers. The method was immunoSEQ multiplex PCR; TCRdb's version includes in-frame clones alone and lacks a portion of them. The data hold 160,000 or so clones, with roughly 80% observed a single time. The sequenced sample consisted of PBMCs. This receptor was identified in a male donor in good health and CMV-seropositive. V is TRBV27 and J is TRBJ2-7, with D possibly TRBD2 on 6 matching bases. For the CDR3, the DNA is TGTGCCAGCAGTTTATATCGGGGGAGTGGGCAGTACTTC. Encoded protein: CASSLYRGSGQYF.